Presented here are 27 T cell receptor beta chains from one specimen sequenced in a study of blood T cells in healthy people across ages. Sample-barcoded 5' priming and a J-beta primer mix drove a second PCR of 7 to 11 cycles. TCRdb ran MiXCR on the 5' RACE reads and lists one entry per CDR3 protein. The data contain 650,000 to 800,000 distinct CDR3 sequences, 52% of them singletons. The sample taken for sequencing was blood. Every receptor here comes from a woman older than 75 in good health.

This clonotype was counted at least ten times. The rearrangement joins TRBV6-6 to TRBJ2-1; no definite D call. The V end lost 7 bases, the J end lost 8 bases, and 12 bases lay between the germline ends. The CDR3 loop spans 12 amino acids. Per germline, CDR1 MNHNY and CDR2 SVGAGI (reference sequence). The CDR3 nucleotides read TGTGCCAGCACCCGAGGAAGCGATGAGCAGTTCTTC. Translating it yields CASTRGSDEQFF.

This chain links TRBV7-9 with TRBJ2-1, with 7 bases lining up with TRBD2. Near its end, the DNA agrees better with TRBJ2-7, so the J call may be wrong. The length of the CDR3 is 12 residues. Per the germline V gene, CDR1 is SEHNR and CDR2 is FQNEAQ (reference sequence). The CDR3 nucleotides read TGTGCCAGTGGGGGGGGTGACAATGAGCAGTACTTC. Residues: CASGGGDNEQYF.

The chain is built from TRBV12-3 or TRBV12-4 and TRBJ1-1; D gene ambiguous. This CDR3 spans 15 amino acids. Trimming shortened V by 3 bases and J by 5 bases, and 16 bases separated the two germline ends. CDR3 loop: CASSFPPGLGTEAFF. CDR3 coding DNA: TGTGCCAGCAGTTTCCCCCCCGGCCTGGGGACTGAAGCTTTCTTT.

A word on this clonotype: This clone may be a read error of a much larger clone one base away. This sequence joins TRBV29-1 and TRBJ2-3; 7 positions match TRBD1. This CDR3 contains 13 residues. V was clipped by 7 bases and J by 4 bases; unmatched bases: 8. Germline CDR1 and CDR2: SQVTM and ANQGSEA. The CDR3 here is CSARQGGPDTQYF. In DNA form, the CDR3 reads TGCAGCGCCAGACAGGGTGGCCCAGATACGCAGTATTTT.

This clonotype was counted only a few times. A much more abundant neighbour one base away suggests this may be a read error. V usage is TRBV28 and J usage is TRBJ2-5; D unclear. V lost 5 bases to trimming and J lost 2 bases, with 12 bases between them. Germline V gene sequence: CDR1 MDHEN, CDR2 SYDVKM. The CDR3 spans 14 residues. DNA of the CDR3: TGTGCCAGCAGTGTACTGGCGGATCAAGAGACCCAGTACTTC. Protein product: CASSVLADQETQYF.

V gene TRBV6-6 combines with J gene TRBJ2-3; D perhaps matches TRBD2 (6 bases). The germline V and J ends were trimmed by 6 bases and 2 bases, with 18 bases remaining between them. Germline lookup yields CDR1 MNHNY and CDR2 SVGAGI (reference sequence). The CDR3 totals 16 residues. The DNA for the CDR3 is TGTGCCAGCAGCCCGGAGGGAACCCGGTTCACAGATACGCAGTATTTT. Amino acid sequence: CASSPEGTRFTDTQYF.

This clonotype was found many times. This rearrangement joins TRBV4-1 to TRBJ2-1, with 8 bases fitting TRBD2. Trimming removed 0 bases from V and 6 bases from J; junction bases left unmatched: 16. The CDR3 has 19 residues. The germline gives CDR1 MGHRA, CDR2 YSYEKL. The CDR3 region has the DNA TGCGCCAGCAGCCAAGATCGGATTCAGGGCGGGAGGTCCCTCAATGAGCAGTTCTTC. Translating gives CASSQDRIQGGRSLNEQFF.

This clonotype was observed a handful of times. The gene calls are TRBV5-1 and TRBJ1-2; the D is unclear. V was clipped by 7 bases and J by 4 bases, with 20 bases between them. CDR1 is SGHRS and CDR2 is YFSETQ in the germline V gene. The CDR3 runs 15 residues. The DNA for the CDR3 is TGCGCCAGCTCACCGGGCCCCGGAGACGGCTATGGCTACACCTTC. This sequence encodes CASSPGPGDGYGYTF.

This clonotype was detected a few times. The gene calls are TRBV12-3 or TRBV12-4 and TRBJ2-1, with TRBD1 matching 10 bases. V lost 4 bases, J lost 11 bases, and 17 bases stayed unmatched. This CDR3 region has 17 residues. The CDR3 DNA is TGTGCCAGCAGTTCCCAGACCGGGACAGGGGTTACAAGGAAGCAGTTCTTC. Its protein is CASSSQTGTGVTRKQFF.

This clonotype was detected ten times or more. The chain links TRBV29-1 to TRBJ1-2; D not resolved. The CDR3 sequence is 15 residues long. Trimming removed 3 bases at V and 3 bases at J, with 17 bases between. Per germline, CDR1 SQVTM and CDR2 ANQGSEA. The chain's CDR3 is CSVDSVGITDYGYTF. Here the CDR3 DNA reads TGCAGCGTTGATTCGGTAGGGATAACGGACTATGGCTACACCTTC.

About this clonotype itself: Germline is not matched at one junction end, which may reflect a read error. V is TRBV29-1 and J is TRBJ1-4, with D unresolved. This CDR3 has 13 amino acids. The germline V gene has CDR1 SQVTM and CDR2 ANQGSEA. The CDR3 is CSVAGPTDEELFF. DNA for the CDR3: TGCAGCGTTGCAGGACCGACGGATGAAGAACTGTTTTTT.

This clonotype has just one count. The rearrangement uses TRBV9 and TRBJ2-7; possibly TRBD1 for D (5 bases). Trimming left V 0 bases short and J 0 bases short, with 13 bases between. This CDR3 contains 16 residues. Germline CDR1 reads SGDLS; CDR2 reads YYNGEE. CDR3 residues: CASSVAPTGSSYEQYF. The CDR3 region has the DNA TGTGCCAGCAGCGTAGCACCCACAGGCAGCTCCTACGAGCAGTACTTC.

On this clonotype: An end of the junction differs from the germline gene, which may be a read error. This chain uses TRBV2 with TRBJ2-2; 7 nucleotides align to TRBD2. From germline, CDR1 is SNHLY and CDR2 FYNNEI. The CDR3 is 13 residues long. This CDR3 is CASSRQGGGGLFF. The CDR3 DNA sequence: TGTGCCAGCAGTCGGCAGGGTGGCGGGGGGCTGTTTTTT. Looking up the rest from reference TRBV2 and TRBJ2-2 gives the full variable domain: EPEVTQTPSHQVTQMGQEVILRCVPISNHLYFYWYRQILGQKVEFLVSFYNNEISEKSEIFDDQFSVERPDGSNFTLKIRSTKLEDSAMYFCASSRQGGGGLFFGEGSRLTVL.

About this clonotype itself: This may be a read error, as it is one base from a much larger clone. V usage is TRBV18 and J usage is TRBJ2-1, with D perhaps TRBD1 (5 bases). CDR1 and CDR2 from the germline V gene are KGHSH and LQKENI. V dropped 4 bases and J dropped 10 bases, with 17 bases sitting between them. The CDR3 has 14 amino acids. The CDR3 DNA is TGTGCCAGCTCACAGGACATCTCATCCTACGAGCAGTTCTTC. As protein: CASSQDISSYEQFF.

V usage is TRBV3-1 and J usage is TRBJ1-1; D unclear. CDR3 size: 14 residues. V was clipped by 2 bases and J by 1 base, with 8 bases between them. Germline V gene lookup returns CDR1 LGHDT and CDR2 YNNKEL (reference sequence). In DNA, the CDR3 is TGTGCCAGCAGCCAACGCCGTACGAACACTGAAGCTTTCTTT. Protein: CASSQRRTNTEAFF.

The rearrangement links TRBV4-3 to TRBJ2-5; D remains unclear. From germline, CDR1 is LGHNA and CDR2 YSLEER. Trimming cost V 4 bases and J 2 bases, with 14 bases left between them. The CDR3 is 15 residues long. The CDR3 here is CASSPNRRSQETQYF. The CDR3 DNA reads as TGCGCCAGCAGCCCCAACCGGAGATCTCAAGAGACCCAGTACTTC.

This chain connects TRBV25-1 to TRBJ2-3, with 9 bases that match TRBD1. This CDR3 is built from 15 residues. Germline values: CDR1 MGHDK, CDR2 SYGVNS. The V and J ends lost 2 bases and 6 bases, in that order; junction bases with no gene match: 6. The CDR3 bases are TGTGCCAGCAGTGAACCCGGACAGGGGAGGGATACGCAGTATTTT. This gives the protein CASSEPGQGRDTQYF.

This clonotype was seen a handful of times. The chain carries TRBV29-1 and TRBJ2-7, with 10 nucleotides matching TRBD1. This CDR3 region has 13 residues. After removal of 8 bases from V and 4 bases from J, the junction contained 8 bases not matched to a gene. Germline CDR1 SQVTM, CDR2 ANQGSEA. The CDR3 region has the DNA TGCAGCTTTTCGGGACAGGGGTTTTACGAGCAGTACTTC. As protein: CSFSGQGFYEQYF.

This chain uses TRBV5-4 with TRBJ2-3; no clear D. This CDR3 has 11 amino acids. The germline V and J ends were trimmed by 7 bases and 7 bases, with 10 bases remaining between them. Germline lookup yields CDR1 SGHNT and CDR2 YYREEE (reference sequence). The CDR3 DNA reads as TGTGCCAGCGGACCAGGCAATACGCAGTATTTT. Its protein is CASGPGNTQYF.

The rearrangement uses TRBV20-1 and TRBJ1-5; D is uncertain. The CDR3 contains 15 residues. The V gene lost 6 bases and the J gene lost 0 bases, with 15 bases spanning the gap. From germline, CDR1 is DFQATT and CDR2 SNEGSKA (reference sequence). The CDR3 nucleotides are TGCAGTGCCCTTTCGCACCCTTATAGCAATCAGCCCCAGCATTTT. Translation gives CSALSHPYSNQPQHF.

The rearrangement uses TRBV5-1 and TRBJ1-5, with 9 nucleotides matching TRBD1. The CDR3 contains 15 residues. CDR1 is SGHRS, CDR2 YFSETQ, per germline. With 4 bases clipped from V and 3 bases from J, the junction kept 5 bases outside the gene matches. The CDR3 DNA follows: TGCGCCAGCAGCACCGGGACAGGGTCCAATCAGCCCCAGCATTTT. It specifies CASSTGTGSNQPQHF.

The gene calls are TRBV30 and TRBJ1-1; no firm D call. This CDR3 has 13 amino acids. V lost 7 bases to trimming and J lost 0 bases, with 12 bases between them. CDR1 GTSNPN and CDR2 SVGIG come from the germline V gene (reference sequence). The CDR3 DNA follows: TGTGCCTACCAGGACGGCATGAACACTGAAGCTTTCTTT. This sequence encodes CAYQDGMNTEAFF.

This clonotype turned up a few times. J is TRBJ1-2 and V is TRBV5-6; D may be TRBD1 (6 bases). The V gene lost 4 bases and the J gene lost 1 base, with 14 bases spanning the gap. The germline CDR1 and CDR2 sequences are SGHDT and YYEEEE. The CDR3 runs to 15 residues. The CDR3 loop is CASSLTQGFNYGYTF. In DNA form, the CDR3 reads TGTGCCAGCAGCCTTACACAGGGTTTTAACTATGGCTACACCTTC.

This clonotype appeared many times. The chain has TRBV5-1 and TRBJ2-1, with D perhaps matching TRBD1 or TRBD2 (5 bases each). The V end was cut by 2 bases, the J end by 7 bases, with 16 bases between. The CDR3 runs to 15 residues. Germline V lookup: CDR1 SGHRS, CDR2 YFSETQ. The CDR3 coding sequence is TGCGCCAGCAGCTTTGACAACGGGGCGATGAATGAGCAGTTCTTC. Encoded protein: CASSFDNGAMNEQFF.

This sequence joins TRBV5-1 and TRBJ1-1; unclear D gene. V dropped 0 bases and J dropped 1 base, with 10 bases sitting between them. Germline V gives CDR1 SGHRS, CDR2 YFSETQ. This CDR3 comprises 15 residues. CDR3 nucleotide sequence: TGCGCCAGCAGCTTGGGGCGCGTGGGGAACACTGAAGCTTTCTTT. It is translated as CASSLGRVGNTEAFF.

This clonotype was seen repeatedly, ten times or more. V gene TRBV10-3 combines with J gene TRBJ2-1, with D perhaps TRBD1 (6 bases). There are 14 residues in the CDR3. V lost 7 bases and J lost 5, with 15 bases in between. The V gene's germline CDR1 is ENHRY and CDR2 SYGVKD. The CDR3 DNA sequence: TGTGCCATCAAGGAGGATCCAGGGGACAATGAGCAGTTCTTC. Amino acid sequence: CAIKEDPGDNEQFF.

The V gene is TRBV10-3, the J gene TRBJ2-2; maybe TRBD1 (7 bases). The CDR3 totals 16 residues. V lost 11 bases and J 5 bases, leaving 24 bases between the germline ends. Germline V CDR1 and CDR2: ENHRY, SYGVKD. The CDR3 DNA follows: TGTGCCTCAGACCCGGAAACAGGGGCGGGGACCGGGGAGCTGTTTTTT. Translating it yields CASDPETGAGTGELFF.